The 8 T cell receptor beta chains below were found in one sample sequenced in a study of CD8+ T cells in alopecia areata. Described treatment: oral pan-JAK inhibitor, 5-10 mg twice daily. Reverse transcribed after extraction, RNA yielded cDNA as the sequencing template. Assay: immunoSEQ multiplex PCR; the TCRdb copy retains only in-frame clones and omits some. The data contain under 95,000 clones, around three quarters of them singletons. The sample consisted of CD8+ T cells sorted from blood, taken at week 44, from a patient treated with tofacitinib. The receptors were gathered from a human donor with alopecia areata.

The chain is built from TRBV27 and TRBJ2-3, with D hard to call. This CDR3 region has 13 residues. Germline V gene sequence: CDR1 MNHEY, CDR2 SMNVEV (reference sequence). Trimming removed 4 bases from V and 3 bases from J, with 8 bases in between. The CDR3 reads CASSYGATDTQYF. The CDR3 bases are TGTGCCAGCAGTTACGGAGCAACAGATACGCAGTATTTT.

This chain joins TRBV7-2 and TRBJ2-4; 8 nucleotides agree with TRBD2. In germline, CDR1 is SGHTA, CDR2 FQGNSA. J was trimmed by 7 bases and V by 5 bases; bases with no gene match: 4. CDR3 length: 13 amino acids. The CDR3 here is CASSGTGGNIQYF. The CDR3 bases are TGTGCCAGCAGCGGCACGGGGGGGAACATTCAGTACTTC.

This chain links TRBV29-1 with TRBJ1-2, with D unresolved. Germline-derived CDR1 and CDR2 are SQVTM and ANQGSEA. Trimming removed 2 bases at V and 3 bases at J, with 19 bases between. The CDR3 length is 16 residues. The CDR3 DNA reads TGCAGCGTTGAAACCCCCCGGTCTCGCCGGGACTATGGCTACACCTTC. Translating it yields CSVETPRSRRDYGYTF.

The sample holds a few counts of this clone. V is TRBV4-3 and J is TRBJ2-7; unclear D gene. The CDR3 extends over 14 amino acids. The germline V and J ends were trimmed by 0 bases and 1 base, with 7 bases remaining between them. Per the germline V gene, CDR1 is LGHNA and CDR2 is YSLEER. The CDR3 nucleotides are TGCGCCAGCAGCCAAGATGCCAGTTCCTACGAGCAGTACTTC. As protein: CASSQDASSYEQYF.

DNA of the CDR3: TGTGCCAGCAGCTTAGGCTACGAGCAGTACTTC. Translating gives CASSLGYEQYF. This rearrangement joins TRBV13 to TRBJ2-7; D is unresolved. The V end lost 0 bases, the J end lost 3 bases, and 0 bases lay between the germline ends. Germline CDR1 and CDR2: PRHDT and FYEKMQ (reference sequence). The CDR3 is made up of 11 amino acids.

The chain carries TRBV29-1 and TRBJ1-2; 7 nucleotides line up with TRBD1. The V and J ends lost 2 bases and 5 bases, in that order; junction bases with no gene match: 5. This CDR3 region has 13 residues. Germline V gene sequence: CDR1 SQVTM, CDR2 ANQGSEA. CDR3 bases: TGCAGCGTTGAAATTCCAGGGGGATATGGCTACACCTTC. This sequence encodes CSVEIPGGYGYTF.

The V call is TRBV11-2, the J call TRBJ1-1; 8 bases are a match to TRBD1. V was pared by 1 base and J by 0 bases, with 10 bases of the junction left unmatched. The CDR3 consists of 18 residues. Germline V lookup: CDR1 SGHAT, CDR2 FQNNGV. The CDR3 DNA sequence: TGTGCCAGCAGCTTAGGATCTCCTCAGACAGGGGTGAACACTGAAGCTTTCTTT. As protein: CASSLGSPQTGVNTEAFF.

Written as DNA, the CDR3 is TGTGCCAGCAGTTTACTAGCGGGGTATAATGAGCAGTTCTTC. Translated, it gives CASSLLAGYNEQFF. The V and J genes are TRBV28 and TRBJ2-1; 9 bases match TRBD2. This CDR3 is built from 14 residues. In germline, CDR1 is MDHEN, CDR2 SYDVKM. Unmatched junction bases numbered 3, after V lost 2 bases and J lost 7 bases.